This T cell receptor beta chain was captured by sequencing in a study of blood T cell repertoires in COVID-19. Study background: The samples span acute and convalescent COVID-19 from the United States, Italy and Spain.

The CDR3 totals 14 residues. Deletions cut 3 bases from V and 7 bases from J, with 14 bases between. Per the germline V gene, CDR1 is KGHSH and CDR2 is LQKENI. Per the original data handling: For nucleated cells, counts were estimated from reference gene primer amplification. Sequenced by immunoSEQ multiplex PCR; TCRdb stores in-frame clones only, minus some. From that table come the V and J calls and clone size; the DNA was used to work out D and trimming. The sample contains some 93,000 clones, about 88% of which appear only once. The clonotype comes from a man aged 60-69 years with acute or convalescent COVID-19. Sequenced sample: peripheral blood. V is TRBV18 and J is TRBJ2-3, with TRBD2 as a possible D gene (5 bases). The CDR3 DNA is TGTGCCAGCTCACCTCCAGGCGCGACTAATACGCAGTATTTT. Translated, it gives CASSPPGATNTQYF.